These T cell receptor beta chains were read from a single sample in a study of T cell repertoires in cytomegalovirus infection. Their specific antigens are unknown. TCRdb re-called the reads through MiXCR, storing one row per CDR3 protein. Of roughly 110,000 distinct CDR3 sequences listed, 30% to 35% are singletons. Sequences were derived from CD8+ T cells from cultured PBMCs, sampled from culture after CMV antigen stimulation. All receptors come from a human donor in good health (CMV status not recorded). Some clones in this sample may be carry-over from other donors' samples. Each CDR3 is given with its conserved first and last residue. The order of the fields is V gene, CDR3 length, J gene, CDR3 protein.

>TRBV29-1|14|TRBJ2-1
CSVEGLGISNEQFF
>TRBV20-1|14|TRBJ2-7
CSASLAGNPFEQYF
>TRBV4-1|14|TRBJ2-3
CASSQGVQTDTQYF
>TRBV6-5|18|TRBJ1-3
CASSYSRTDGHSGNTIYF
>TRBV9|16|TRBJ2-3
CASSAKTGTGVDTQYF
>TRBV6-1|13|TRBJ2-7
CATRAGEAYEQYF
>TRBV5-6|16|TRBJ2-3
CASSLGTGARTDTQYF
>TRBV5-6|14|TRBJ1-6
CASSFGRGFSPLHF
>TRBV7-6|16|TRBJ2-3
CASSLAGGEHTDTQYF
>TRBV5-6|16|TRBJ2-4
CASSTGQSLAKNIQYF
>TRBV7-3|10|TRBJ1-2
CASSLWGYTF
>TRBV7-9|14|TRBJ2-2
CASSPRWGTGELFF
>TRBV2|13|TRBJ1-1
CASSATGNTEAFF
>TRBV2|12|TRBJ1-1
CASSVMNTEAFF
>TRBV7-2|13|TRBJ2-7
CASSFRRSYEQYF
>TRBV6-4|16|TRBJ1-5
CASRRLSPGGNQPQHF